This T cell receptor (beta chain) derives from a study of T cells in Graves' hyperthyroidism and ophthalmopathy. There are 17 residues in the CDR3. Germline trimming cut 0 bases from V and 3 bases from J; bases unmatched to any gene: 7. The germline gives CDR1 LGHNA, CDR2 YNFKEQ. Using RNA transcripts as the source, TCR beta CDR3 regions were amplified. TCR CDR3 underwent first-round RT-PCR with the HTBI primer set. TCRdb called the multiplex PCR reads again in MiXCR, with one record for every CDR3 protein. The sample records about 59,000 distinct CDR3 sequences, 53% being singletons. This clonotype was recorded many times.

This TCR came from an older woman with Graves' ophthalmopathy. The sample taken for sequencing was blood. The chain links TRBV4-2 to TRBJ2-3; 9 bases align to TRBD2. CDR3 sequence (DNA): TGTGCCAGCAGCCAAGATCAGACTAGCGGATTAACAGATACGCAGTATTTT. It yields the protein CASSQDQTSGLTDTQYF.